The source of this T cell receptor (beta chain) is a study of human T cells and chemical hapten exposure. From germline, CDR1 is LGHNA and CDR2 YNFKEQ. This CDR3 has 14 amino acids. The ends were cut back, 2 bases at V and 9 bases at J, with 14 bases in the middle. In the library, unique molecular identifiers were attached to individual cDNA molecules. Authors' processing steps: More than 95,000 TCRs per sample was the median, with a range of about 20,000 to 690,600. Each CDR3 protein is one row after TCRdb ran MiXCR on the 5' RACE reads. TCRdb assigned the V and J calls; the authors' analysis was not used. The table lists approximately 150,000 distinct CDR3 sequences, around 4.1% of them singletons. Before extraction, the whole blood was not fractionated, and total RNA was taken from it. This clonotype has ten or more counts.

The clonotype originates from a female donor in good health. The chain couples TRBV4-2 to TRBJ1-5, with D possibly matching TRBD1 (5 bases). The CDR3 reads CASSQPGGVGPQHF. The CDR3 nucleotides are TGTGCCAGCAGCCAACCTGGGGGTGTGGGGCCCCAGCATTTT.